This T cell receptor (beta chain) was identified during a study of shared clonotypes between healthy human individuals. Points from the study as a whole: The four-donor shared clonotypes exceeded non-shared clonotypes in generation probability, with non-shared ones scoring lower.

On this clone: Its antigen is unknown.

The germline CDR1 and CDR2 sequences are MDHEN and SYDVKM. Trimming removed 2 bases from V and 12 bases from J, with 23 bases in between. CDR3 length: 16 residues. Naive CD8 cells lacked CD45RO and underwent positive selection for CCR7, leaving out terminally differentiated effector memory CD45RA+ cells. Researchers divided each subset's genomic DNA evenly across several immunoSEQ plates. TCRdb's copy holds only in-frame clones and misses some; the assay was immunoSEQ multiplex PCR. The data contain 560,000 or so clones, around 96% of them seen just once; the ten biggest clones take up about 0.12%. Sequenced input: naive CD8+ T cells sorted from blood. The origin of this receptor is a woman aged 25 to 39 in good health. This chain uses TRBV28 with TRBJ2-1; D is perhaps TRBD1 (5 bases). CDR3 residues: CASSLVVARQNVLQFF. The CDR3 DNA reads TGTGCCAGCAGTTTAGTGGTGGCTAGACAGAATGTGTTGCAGTTCTTC.